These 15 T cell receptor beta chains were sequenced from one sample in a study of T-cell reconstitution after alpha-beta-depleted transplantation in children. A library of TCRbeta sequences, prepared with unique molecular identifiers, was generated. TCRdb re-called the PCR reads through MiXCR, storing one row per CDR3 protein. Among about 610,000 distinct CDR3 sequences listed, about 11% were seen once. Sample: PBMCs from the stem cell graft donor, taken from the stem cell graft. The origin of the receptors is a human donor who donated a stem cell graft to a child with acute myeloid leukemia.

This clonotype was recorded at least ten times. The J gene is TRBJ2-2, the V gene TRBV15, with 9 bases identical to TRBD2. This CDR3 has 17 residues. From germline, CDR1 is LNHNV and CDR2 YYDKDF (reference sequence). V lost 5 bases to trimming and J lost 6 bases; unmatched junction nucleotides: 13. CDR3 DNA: TGTGCCACCAGCTTACCTAGCGGGAACCCGGTTGCCGGGGAGCTGTTTTTT. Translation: CATSLPSGNPVAGELFF.

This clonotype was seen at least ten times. The CDR3, as DNA: TGCAGTGGGCAAACGCGGCACCCTGAGGGGTTCACAGATACGCAGTATTTT. This sequence encodes CSGQTRHPEGFTDTQYF. The J gene is TRBJ2-3, the V gene TRBV20-1; D may match TRBD1 or TRBD2 (5 bases each). The CDR3 spans 17 residues. Germline V gene data show CDR1 as DFQATT and CDR2 as SNEGSKA (reference sequence). Trimming removed 7 bases at V and 2 bases at J, with 25 bases between.

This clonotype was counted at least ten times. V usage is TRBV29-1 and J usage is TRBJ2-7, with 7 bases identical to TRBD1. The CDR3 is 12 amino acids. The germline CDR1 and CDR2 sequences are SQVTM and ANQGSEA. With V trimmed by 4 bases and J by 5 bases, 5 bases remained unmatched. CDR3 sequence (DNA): TGCAGCGTTGTTACAGGGGTCCACGAGCAGTACTTC. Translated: CSVVTGVHEQYF.

The CDR3 DNA sequence: TGCAGCGTAGGAACTAGCGGGGAAGAGACCCAGTACTTC. Encoded protein: CSVGTSGEETQYF. The rearrangement joins TRBV29-1 to TRBJ2-5, with 10 bases that match TRBD2. This CDR3 has 13 amino acids. The trim removed 6 bases at V and 3 bases at J, leaving 4 bases unmatched. Germline V gives CDR1 SQVTM, CDR2 ANQGSEA.

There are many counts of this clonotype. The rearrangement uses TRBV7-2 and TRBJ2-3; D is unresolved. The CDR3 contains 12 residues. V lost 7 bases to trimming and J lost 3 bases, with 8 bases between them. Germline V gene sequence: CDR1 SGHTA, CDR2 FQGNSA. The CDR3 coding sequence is TGTGCCAGCACCCTATTGACAGATACGCAGTATTTT. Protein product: CASTLLTDTQYF.

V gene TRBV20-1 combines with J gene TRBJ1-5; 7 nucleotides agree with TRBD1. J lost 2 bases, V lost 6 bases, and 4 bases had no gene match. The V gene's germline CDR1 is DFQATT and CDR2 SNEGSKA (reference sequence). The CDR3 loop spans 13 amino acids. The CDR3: CSAQGGGNQPQHF. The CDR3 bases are TGCAGTGCCCAGGGGGGTGGCAATCAGCCCCAGCATTTT.

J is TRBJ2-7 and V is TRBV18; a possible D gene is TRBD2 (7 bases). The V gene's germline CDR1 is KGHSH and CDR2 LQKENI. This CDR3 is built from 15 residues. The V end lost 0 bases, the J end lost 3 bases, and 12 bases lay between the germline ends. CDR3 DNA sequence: TGTGCCAGCTCACCACCGGGGAGGGGGAACTACGAGCAGTACTTC. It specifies CASSPPGRGNYEQYF.

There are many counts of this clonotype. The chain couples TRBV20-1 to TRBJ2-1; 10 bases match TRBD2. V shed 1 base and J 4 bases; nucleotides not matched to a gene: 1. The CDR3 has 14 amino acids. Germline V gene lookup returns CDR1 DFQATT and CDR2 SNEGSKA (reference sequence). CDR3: CSARGTSGYNEQFF. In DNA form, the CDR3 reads TGCAGTGCTAGAGGGACTAGCGGTTACAATGAGCAGTTCTTC.

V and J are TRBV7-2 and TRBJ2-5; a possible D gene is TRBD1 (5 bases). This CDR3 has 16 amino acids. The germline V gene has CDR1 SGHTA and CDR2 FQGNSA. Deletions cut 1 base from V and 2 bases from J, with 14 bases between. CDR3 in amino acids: CASSLGPTGVQETQYF. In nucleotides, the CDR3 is TGTGCCAGCAGCTTAGGGCCAACAGGAGTACAAGAGACCCAGTACTTC.

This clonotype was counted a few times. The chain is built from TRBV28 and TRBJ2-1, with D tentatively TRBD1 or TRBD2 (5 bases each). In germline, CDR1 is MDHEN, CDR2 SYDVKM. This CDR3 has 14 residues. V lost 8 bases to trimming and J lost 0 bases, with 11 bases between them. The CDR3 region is CASWEQGSYNEQFF. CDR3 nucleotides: TGTGCCAGCTGGGAGCAGGGCTCCTACAATGAGCAGTTCTTC.

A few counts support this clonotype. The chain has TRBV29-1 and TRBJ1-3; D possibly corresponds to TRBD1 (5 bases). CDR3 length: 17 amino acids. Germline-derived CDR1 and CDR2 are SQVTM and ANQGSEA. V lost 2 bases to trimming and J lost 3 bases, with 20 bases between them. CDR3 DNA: TGCAGCGTTGAAACCTCCCTGGGGACCCTCGGTGGAAACACCATATATTTT. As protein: CSVETSLGTLGGNTIYF.

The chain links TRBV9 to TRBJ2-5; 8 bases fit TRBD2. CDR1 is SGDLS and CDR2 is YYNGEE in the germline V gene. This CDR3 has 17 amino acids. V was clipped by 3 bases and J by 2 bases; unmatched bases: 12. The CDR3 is CASSERIGTRPQETQYF. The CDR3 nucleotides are TGTGCCAGCAGCGAGCGCATCGGGACTAGACCACAAGAGACCCAGTACTTC.

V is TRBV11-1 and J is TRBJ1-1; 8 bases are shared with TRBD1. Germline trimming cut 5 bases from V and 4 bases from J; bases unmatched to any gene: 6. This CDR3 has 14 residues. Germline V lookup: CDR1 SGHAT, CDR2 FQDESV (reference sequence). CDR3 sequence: CASSNGQGGTEAFF. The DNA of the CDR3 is TGTGCCAGCAGCAACGGACAGGGTGGCACTGAAGCTTTCTTT.

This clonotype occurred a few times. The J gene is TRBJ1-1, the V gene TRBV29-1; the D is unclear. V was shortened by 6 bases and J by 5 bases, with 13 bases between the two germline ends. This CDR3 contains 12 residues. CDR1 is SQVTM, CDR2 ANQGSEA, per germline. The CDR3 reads CSVGGVRTEAFF. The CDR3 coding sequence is TGCAGCGTCGGTGGGGTCAGGACTGAAGCTTTCTTT.

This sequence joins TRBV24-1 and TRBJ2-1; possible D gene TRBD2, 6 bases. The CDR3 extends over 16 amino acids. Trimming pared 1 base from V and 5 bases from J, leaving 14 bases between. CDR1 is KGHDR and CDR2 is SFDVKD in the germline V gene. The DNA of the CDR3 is TGTGCCACCAGTGATTTCCTGGGACTCGCAAACAATGAGCAGTTCTTC. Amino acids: CATSDFLGLANNEQFF.